This T cell receptor (beta chain) was recorded in a study of cytomegalovirus exposure and HLA in healthy donors (dated by TCRdb to the late 2010s). Some background on the complete study: In an earlier analysis of 450 to 750 of the donors, about 270 Gb of sequence data and 117 million unique TCR beta sequences from roughly 200 million T cells were reported. Approximately 300 gigabases of sequencing data and around 80 million unique TCR sequences made up an early release that covered fewer than 650 HLA-typed donors. Among the roughly 380 genotyped donors, approximately 77% belonged to the genetic ancestry cluster associated with self-reported Caucasian donors. The study was designed to test whether signatures of past pathogen exposure could be identified by cataloging public T cell receptors. The T cell repertoires of 670 or so subjects were profiled by immunosequencing and related to cytomegalovirus serostatus. Besides the first cohort of 666 subjects, a separate validation cohort made up of over 95 different subjects was used. To predict cytomegalovirus infection status, the study brought together high-throughput TCR immunosequencing, statistical association of individual TCRs with disease status, and machine learning. A later analysis re-examined previously published TCR beta repertoires from more than 600 donors and added high-resolution HLA genotyping to investigate patterns of TCR occurrence. Rather than using new phenotypic data, the later analysis identified candidate immune exposures from TCR beta sequences and from how often those sequences occurred across donors. To decide whether each TCR beta V gene segment behaved as functional or pseudogenic, an earlier analysis of 587 of the donors relied on high-throughput TCR beta sequencing. Donor age, sex, ethnicity and CMV serostatus were collected together with the repertoire data. Genome-wide SNP genotypes for about 55% of the 666 donors were used in a later genetic analysis, which treated that subset as a discovery cohort. All discovery cohort repertoires had been generated using a single sequencing platform. HLA typing included class I and class II loci at four-digit resolution. The number of donors typed differed by locus, with 629-630 for A, B, C, DRB1 and DQB1, roughly 550 for DQA1, about 610 for DPA1, and approximately 470 for DPB1. About five DR-DQ haplotypes were treated as single units for association and clustering because of strong linkage in the cohort. On average, around 240,000 unique TCR beta nucleotide sequences were sequenced per donor among a few hundred genotyped donors of the cohort, with roughly 18% of those sequences being non-productive.

The full study reports these points: A cluster of highly shared sequence variants was judged likely to be a technical artifact of the sequencing pipeline. Three of the identified cytomegalovirus-associated TCR beta chains were confirmed in vitro to be specific for cytomegalovirus antigens. Because the 87-base-pair reads could not distinguish some IMGT-functional V segments, including TRBV6-2 and TRBV6-3, those segments were excluded. A later genetic analysis associated a missense DCLRE1C variant with V-gene and J-gene trimming of TCR beta chains, and an independent cohort replicated the association. Most TCR sequences were seen in very few donors, while some public TCRs were found in many individuals. For the cohort, immune exposure information was limited to CMV serostatus. Strong co-occurrence of HLA alleles, especially DR and DQ, made assigning TCR associations to individual alleles difficult. In the study, 150 to 200 TCR beta chains were listed as associated with cytomegalovirus. Sequencing depth was assumed to be roughly uniform across donors in the presence/absence analyses, though that assumption may not hold. At a false discovery rate of 0.05, a later analysis linked fewer than 20,000 TCR beta sequences to specific HLA alleles. In a later genetic analysis, fewer N-insertions in productive TCRs were reported among donors in an Asian-associated ancestry cluster than the roughly 640-donor mean. According to a later analysis, most CMV-associated TCR beta chains appeared to be HLA-restricted, and the HLA associations seemed to be driven largely by CMV exposure. Cytomegalovirus status was reported to be diagnosed by the classifier with high specificity and sensitivity in both the original and validation cohorts. A later analysis reported that several top co-occurrence clusters appeared linked to parvovirus B19, influenza, CMV and Epstein-Barr virus. The authors suggested that the approach could potentially be generalized to other disease states and immunological phenotypes. Because HLA typing was missing for some donors at each locus, association tests included only the typed subset. A further reported finding was that TCR beta sequences accurately predicted the HLA-A and HLA-B alleles for most subjects in the first cohort. In a later analysis, HLA-associated TCR beta chains were found to be more clonally expanded and to have lower generation probabilities than equally common non-associated chains. Correlated functional status among segregating V segments might be attributable to linkage disequilibrium, but an unknown experimental factor could not be ruled out. This cohort had only TCR beta chains sequenced, and the lack of alpha or paired-chain data limited which features could be detected. The earlier analysis of approximately 540 of the donors excluded fewer than 20 rarely observed V segments, including chromosome 9 orphons, because counts were too low. An earlier analysis of around 600 of the donors showed that most TCR beta V segments appeared in productive rearrangements either about 90% or about 30% of the time, which broadly matched IMGT annotations. In a later analysis, TCR association rates were found to vary across HLA loci, with the most associated TCRs seen for DRB1 alleles and the fewest for HLA-C alleles.

Library construction relied on the immunoSEQ multiplex PCR assay. For the multiplex PCR, a mixture combining 60 forward primers for TCR Vbeta segments and 13 reverse primers for TCR Jbeta segments was used. A multiplex PCR assay on genomic DNA amplified the CDR3 region of rearranged TCR beta genes. The amplified TCR beta libraries were sequenced on the Illumina HiSeq System as 87-base-pair reads. Per the original workflow: A later analysis counted about 80 million unique TCR beta chains across the 550 to 750 repertoires, and 9.5 million to 11 million of these chains were shared by at least two donors. Raw reads were error-corrected and collapsed into unique sequences by a nearest-neighbor algorithm in which closely related sequences were merged to remove PCR and sequencing errors. CDR3 sequences were aligned to IMGT reference sequences to assign V, D and J gene segments. For a sequence to be retained, at least a six-nucleotide match to both a V gene segment and a J gene segment was required. Rearrangements were classified as productive when the CDR3 lacked stop codons and remained in frame with V and J, and all other rearrangements were classified as non-productive. Following IMGT convention, CDR3 was defined as the stretch from the second conserved V-encoded cysteine up to the conserved J-encoded phenylalanine. The earlier analysis of some 550 of the donors excluded any sequence lacking an unambiguous match to a single V gene segment. In an earlier analysis of 500 to 750 of the donors, V segments were called functional above 56.7% productive rearrangements and were called segregating when the between-donor standard deviation exceeded 5%. To diagnose cytomegalovirus status from the catalog of TCR beta chain sequences, a statistical classification framework was built. V and J gene assignment, in a later analysis, came from comparing TCR nucleotide sequences with IMGT/GENE-DB human TR gene sequences. Using the TCRdist pipeline, a later analysis assigned CDR3 sequences along with most-parsimonious VDJ recombination scenarios. A later analysis defined each TCR beta chain by its CDR3 amino acid sequence plus V-gene family, and excluded reads lacking a unique V-gene family. As a way to deal with suspected cross-contamination and a sequencing artifact, a later analysis dropped roughly 620 nucleotide sequences that were highly shared and had low generation probability. In a later analysis, a clonal expansion index was calculated for each public chain from normalized within-repertoire ranks of inferred template counts. A later analysis computed generation probabilities with a VDJ recombination model fitted to out-of-frame rearrangements, and checked the results against IGoR. Hypergeometric tests were used in a later analysis to score TCR-TCR, TCR-HLA and TCR-CMV co-occurrence, with a repertoire-size bias correction applied to the TCR pairs. False discovery rates were estimated in a later analysis by permuting HLA or CMV assignments 20 times. A later analysis grouped co-occurring TCRs with DBSCAN, adding TCRdist sequence similarity when clustering within HLA-allele-positive subsets. Repertoires with fewer than 30,000 or more than 120,000 public chains, plus five repertoires with anomalous nucleotide sharing, were excluded from co-occurrence clustering. TCRdb carries this immuneACCESS record with in-frame sequences only. Its versions omit some clonotypes, under half of them owing to an unresolved V gene in the studies checked, with the rest unexplained. D and trimming come from the DNA, and the V and J calls and clone size come from that table. This sample gives under 150,000 clones in total; approximately 9% of them show up just once. Of the sample, less than 2% is held by the ten largest clones.

According to the germline V gene (reference sequence), CDR1 reads MNHNY and CDR2 reads SVGAGI. V gives up 6 bases and J gives up 7 bases, and the segment between their germline ends measures 18 bases. Including the terminal cysteine and phenylalanine, the CDR3 comprises 14 residues. Only the CDR3 DNA is retained, 42 bases long and in frame from the first base. This clone was picked up a small number of times. The antigen it binds to is not known. The record has no base qualities; no much larger clone is one base away. In total, 666 healthy bone marrow donors made up the cohort. At the time of sampling, all cohort members were nominally healthy, though unrecorded immune exposures were likely present. The donor was CMV seronegative and was included in the group of a few hundred seronegative cohort members. A peripheral blood sample was collected from each donor, and TCR beta sequencing was performed on peripheral blood mononuclear cells. The Qiagen DNeasy Blood Extraction Kit was used to extract genomic DNA from the blood cell samples.

Sequences were obtained from PBMCs. This TCR was recovered from a male donor in good health and CMV-seronegative. The rearrangement combines TRBV6-6 with TRBJ2-5, and perhaps TRBD1 as D gene, on 5 matching bases. This receptor carries the CDR3 CASRNVKGSGTQYF. The DNA sequence is as follows: TGTGCCAGCAGAAACGTCAAGGGGTCGGGGACCCAGTACTTC.